The 26 T cell receptor beta chains given below trace back to one sample, sequenced in a study of T cells in Graves' hyperthyroidism and ophthalmopathy. Amplification targeted TCR beta CDR3 regions from RNA transcripts. HTBI primers were the set used in a first-round RT-PCR of the TCR CDR3. TCRdb fed the multiplex PCR reads into MiXCR, producing one record per CDR3 protein. Seen here are about 52,000 distinct CDR3 sequences, 48% observed once, and the top ten hold just over 9%. The sequenced sample consisted of blood. These receptors all stem from a woman aged 45-59 years with Graves' ophthalmopathy.

This chain links TRBV6-5 with TRBJ2-1; the D gene is possibly TRBD1 (6 bases). CDR3 length: 15 amino acids. Germline V gene sequence: CDR1 MNHEY, CDR2 SVGAGI. With 6 bases removed from V and 2 bases from J, the gap between germline ends came to 14 bases. CDR3 bases: TGTGCCAGCAGCCCCGGGCAGGGGACCTACAATGAGCAGTTCTTC. Its protein is CASSPGQGTYNEQFF.

By share, this clonotype ranks as medium-sized. The chain links TRBV7-9 to TRBJ2-1, with 9 bases aligning to TRBD2. The CDR3 contains 16 residues. Germline values: CDR1 SEHNR, CDR2 FQNEAQ (reference sequence). The V and J ends lost 1 base and 6 bases, in that order; junction bases with no gene match: 7. CDR3 sequence (DNA): TGTGCCAGCAGCTTAGATCAACGGACTAGCGCCAATGAGCAGTTCTTC. Protein sequence: CASSLDQRTSANEQFF.

This clonotype occurred many times. V gene TRBV7-3 combines with J gene TRBJ2-4; a weak D match, TRBD2 (6 bases). The length of the CDR3 is 16 residues. The germline V gene has CDR1 SGHTA and CDR2 FQGTGA. V was cut by 2 bases and J by 0 bases, with 11 bases left in between. The CDR3 DNA follows: TGTGCCAGCAGCTTAGAGCCAGCGGGAGCCAAAAACATTCAGTACTTC. Translation: CASSLEPAGAKNIQYF. The variable domain in full, completed from reference TRBV7-3 and TRBJ2-4, reads GAGVSQTPSNKVTEKGKYVELRCDPISGHTALYWYRQSLGQGPEFLIYFQGTGAADDSGLPNDRFFAVRPEGSVSTLKIQRTERGDSAVYLCASSLEPAGAKNIQYFGAGTRLSVL.

At least ten counts were recorded for this clonotype. One end of the junction is discordant with germline, which a read error may explain. This chain links TRBV14 with TRBJ1-4; 7 bases are shared with TRBD1. This CDR3 region has 11 residues. The germline gives CDR1 SGHDN, CDR2 FVKESK. CDR3 bases: TGTGCCAGCAGCCCAGGGGGTACCCTTTTCTTT. Its translation: CASSPGGTLFF.

The sample holds many counts of this clonotype. The CDR3 sequence is CASSLWTGVNYEQYF. CDR3 DNA: TGTGCCAGCAGCTTGTGGACAGGGGTCAACTACGAGCAGTACTTC. The chain combines TRBV7-9 with TRBJ2-7; 9 bases match TRBD1. The junction had 6 bases not matched to a gene; V was cut back by 3 bases and J by 3 bases. From germline, CDR1 is SEHNR and CDR2 FQNEAQ (reference sequence). The CDR3 runs 15 residues. Full variable domain (rest looked up from reference TRBV7-9 and TRBJ2-7): DTGVSQNPRHKITKRGQNVTFRCDPISEHNRLYWYRQTLGQGPEFLTYFQNEAQLEKSRLLSDRFSAERPKGSFSTLEIQRTEQGDSAMYLCASSLWTGVNYEQYFGPGTRLTVT.

Note on this clonotype: The junction departs from germline at one end; a sequencing error may be responsible. V gene TRBV2 combines with J gene TRBJ2-6; D call uncertain. CDR3 length: 11 amino acids. CDR1 and CDR2 from the germline V gene are SNHLY and FYNNEI. The CDR3 spells CASSVEVTEAF. In DNA, the CDR3 is TGTGCCAGCAGTGTAGAAGTGACTGAAGCTTTC.

As to this clonotype: Germline is not matched at one junction end, which may reflect a read error. V and J are TRBV6-5 and TRBJ2-6, with D perhaps matching TRBD1 (6 bases). This CDR3 spans 14 amino acids. Germline V CDR1 and CDR2: MNHEY, SVGAGI. In DNA form, the CDR3 reads TGTGCCAGCAGTTGGGTTAGACAGGCTCGGGTCCTGACTTTT. Translation gives CASSWVRQARVLTF.

This clonotype was seen many times. The chain uses TRBV25-1 and TRBJ1-1; the D gene is possibly TRBD1 (5 bases). This CDR3 has 14 residues. V lost 7 bases to trimming and J lost 2 bases, with 14 bases between them. Germline V CDR1 and CDR2: MGHDK, SYGVNS. CDR3 loop: CASTWAGTNTEAFF. DNA for the CDR3: TGTGCCAGCACCTGGGCCGGGACCAACACTGAAGCTTTCTTT. The complete variable domain, with remaining parts taken from reference TRBV25-1 and TRBJ1-1, reads EADIYQTPRYLVIGTGKKITLECSQTMGHDKMYWYQQDPGMELHLIHYSYGVNSTEKGDLSSESTVSRIRTEHFPLTLESARPSHTSQYLCASTWAGTNTEAFFGQGTRLTVV.

Turning to this clonotype: The conserved final phenylalanine or tryptophan is absent from the CDR3, which likely points to a read error. No DNA is shown, since the ends of the CDR3 on it are uncertain; the CDR3 is the one TCRdb lists. This sequence joins TRBV4-1 and TRBJ2-5; no DNA check was done on the table's D call, TRBD2. The CDR3 numbers 12 amino acids, ends counted. Germline CDR1 reads MGHRA; CDR2 reads YSYEKL. The CDR3 here is CASSHRGGALAG.

Many counts were recorded for this clonotype. This CDR3 is CASSYSIYGRGTGQYF. CDR3 sequence (DNA): TGTGCCAGCAGTTACTCGATTTACGGCAGGGGGACGGGGCAGTATTTT. The chain is built from TRBV6-5 and TRBJ2-3; 7 bases are a match to TRBD1. With V trimmed by 0 bases and J by 11 bases, 14 bases remained unmatched. CDR1 and CDR2 (germline): MNHEY, SVGAGI. This CDR3 region has 16 residues.

The rearrangement uses TRBV5-1 and TRBJ2-1; TRBD1 matches at 7 bases. Germline assignment: CDR1 SGHRS and CDR2 YFSETQ. V dropped 3 bases and J dropped 6; count of bases not matched to a gene: 6. This CDR3 contains 14 residues. The CDR3 sequence is CASSWDRGPNEQFF. In nucleotides, the CDR3 is TGCGCCAGCAGCTGGGACAGAGGGCCCAATGAGCAGTTCTTC.

In its sample, this clonotype was seen many times. The gene calls are TRBV5-1 and TRBJ1-2; 9 bases line up with TRBD1. There are 14 residues in the CDR3. Trimming at V came to 2 bases and at J to 2 bases, leaving 1 base not matched to a gene. Germline V gene data show CDR1 as SGHRS and CDR2 as YFSETQ. The CDR3 region has the DNA TGCGCCAGCAGCTTAGACAGGGGGAACTATGGCTACACCTTC. Translated, it gives CASSLDRGNYGYTF.

The chain carries TRBV20-1 and TRBJ2-3; D perhaps matches TRBD2 (6 bases). Germline CDR1 is DFQATT and CDR2 is SNEGSKA (reference sequence). Trimming removed 3 bases from V and 11 bases from J, with 21 bases in between. The CDR3 is made up of 14 amino acids. CDR3 sequence: CSASREELSNEQYF. In nucleotides, the CDR3 is TGCAGTGCTAGTAGGGAGGAGTTGAGCAATGAGCAGTATTTT.

This rearrangement joins TRBV7-6 to TRBJ2-5; tentatively, D is TRBD1 (5 bases). V lost 5 bases to trimming and J lost 4 bases, with 17 bases between them. CDR3 length: 15 amino acids. Germline CDR1 is SGHVS and CDR2 is FNYEAQ. CDR3 sequence reads: CASSLRGQDRETQYF. The CDR3 DNA reads TGTGCCAGCAGCCTTAGGGGTCAGGATCGAGAGACCCAGTACTTC. Drawing the rest from reference TRBV7-6 and TRBJ2-5, the complete variable domain is GAGVSQSPRYKVTKRGQDVALRCDPISGHVSLYWYRQALGQGPEFLTYFNYEAQQDKSGLPNDRFSAERPEGSISTLTIQRTEQRDSAMYRCASSLRGQDRETQYFGPGTRLLVL.

This rearrangement joins TRBV10-3 to TRBJ1-2; 8 nucleotides line up with TRBD1. After removal of 5 bases from V and 4 bases from J, the junction contained 6 bases not matched to a gene. The CDR3 spans 14 residues. Germline V lookup: CDR1 ENHRY, CDR2 SYGVKD. The CDR3 here is CAISFGTGTYGYTF. CDR3 sequence (DNA): TGTGCCATCAGTTTTGGGACAGGTACCTATGGCTACACCTTC.

This chain links TRBV7-2 with TRBJ1-1; D unclear. The germline V gene has CDR1 SGHTA and CDR2 FQGNSA. The V end lost 0 bases, the J end lost 0 bases, and 17 bases lay between the germline ends. The CDR3 contains 18 residues. This CDR3 reads CASSLASSRDGVNTEAFF. In nucleotides, the CDR3 is TGTGCCAGCAGCTTAGCGTCCAGCAGAGATGGGGTGAACACTGAAGCTTTCTTT.

In regard to this clonotype: In this CDR3 the conserved last residue, phenylalanine or tryptophan, is missing, so a read error is likely. No DNA is shown, since the ends of the CDR3 on it are uncertain; the CDR3 is the one TCRdb lists. This chain joins TRBV3-2 and TRBJ2-1; the table's D call TRBD1 went unverified against the DNA. TRBV3-2 is deemed a pseudogene. The CDR3 contains 15 residues when both ends are counted. The CDR3 reads CASSQGGGNYNEQFS.

The genes are TRBV24-1 and TRBJ1-2, with TRBD1 matching 8 bases. V gave up 5 bases and J gave up 7 bases; unmatched junction bases: 8. Germline loops: CDR1 KGHDR, CDR2 SFDVKD. The CDR3 consists of 14 residues. The CDR3 here is CATSARQGTTGYTF. The CDR3 DNA reads as TGTGCCACCAGTGCCAGACAGGGGACGACTGGCTACACCTTC.

The rearrangement joins TRBV20-1 to TRBJ2-7, with TRBD1 matching over 9 bases. CDR1 DFQATT and CDR2 SNEGSKA come from the germline V gene (reference sequence). The J segment lost 0 bases and the V segment lost 3 bases, leaving 3 bases of the junction unmatched. The CDR3 has 14 residues. DNA of the CDR3: TGCAGTGCTAGTGAGGACAGGGGCTCCTACGAGCAGTACTTC. Amino acid sequence: CSASEDRGSYEQYF.

This chain joins TRBV5-1 and TRBJ1-2; D is possibly TRBD1 (6 bases). The CDR3 extends over 13 amino acids. The germline gives CDR1 SGHRS, CDR2 YFSETQ. V was shortened by 7 bases and J by 7 bases, with 17 bases between the two germline ends. This CDR3 is CASGGGKVGGYTF. The CDR3, as DNA: TGCGCCAGCGGGGGCGGGAAGGTGGGTGGCTACACCTTC.

The chain links TRBV25-1 to TRBJ2-1; 8 nucleotides line up with TRBD1. CDR1 is MGHDK and CDR2 is SYGVNS in the germline V gene. V was clipped by 7 bases and J by 4 bases; unmatched bases: 9. The CDR3 runs to 15 residues. The CDR3 is CASTPPRGRYNEQFF. CDR3 coding DNA: TGTGCCAGCACCCCCCCCAGGGGGCGATACAATGAGCAGTTCTTC.

This clonotype was detected many times. V and J are TRBV6-5 and TRBJ2-7; the D gene is possibly TRBD1 (6 bases). The CDR3 covers 17 residues. Germline CDR1 reads MNHEY; CDR2 reads SVGAGI. Trimming took off 0 bases at V and 3 bases at J, with 18 bases between the two ends. Here the CDR3 DNA reads TGTGCCAGCAGTTACTCGGTAAGTGGGGGCGCAGGCTACGAGCAGTACTTC. It translates to CASSYSVSGGAGYEQYF.

This clonotype was recorded at least ten times. The rearrangement uses TRBV20-1 and TRBJ1-1, with D possibly TRBD1 on 5 matching bases. Per the germline V gene, CDR1 is DFQATT and CDR2 is SNEGSKA (reference sequence). Trimming took off 1 base at V and 1 base at J, with 7 bases between the two ends. This CDR3 has 13 amino acids. In DNA form, the CDR3 reads TGCAGTGCTAGAGTGGGGCCGAACACTGAAGCTTTCTTT. It specifies CSARVGPNTEAFF.

There are many counts of this clonotype. The chain joins TRBV5-1 to TRBJ2-4; tentatively, D is TRBD1 (5 bases). In germline, CDR1 is SGHRS, CDR2 YFSETQ. There are 15 residues in the CDR3. V was clipped by 1 base and J by 3 bases, with 11 bases between them. The CDR3 DNA is TGCGCCAGCAGCTTGCCGAGCCAGGGCAAAAACATTCAGTACTTC. It encodes CASSLPSQGKNIQYF.

This clonotype is medium-sized by share. The rearrangement uses TRBV7-2 and TRBJ2-7; 7 nucleotides line up with TRBD1. V lost 8 bases and J lost 2; bases outside the gene matches: 6. CDR3 length: 13 amino acids. Germline CDR1 is SGHTA and CDR2 is FQGNSA. The DNA for the CDR3 is TGTGCCAGCGCCCAAGGGACAGCCTACGAGCAGTACTTC. This sequence encodes CASAQGTAYEQYF.

The rearrangement links TRBV24-1 to TRBJ1-6; the D gene is possibly TRBD1 (6 bases). The germline V gene has CDR1 KGHDR and CDR2 SFDVKD. Deletions cut 7 bases from V and 3 bases from J, with 6 bases between. The CDR3 is 13 residues long. Here the CDR3 reads CATSRGYNSPLHF. CDR3 nucleotide sequence: TGTGCCACCAGCAGGGGCTATAATTCACCCCTCCACTTT.